This passage covers 21 T cell receptor beta chains from one sample sequenced in a study of OX40 agonist ivuxolimab in advanced cancers. The repertoire was sequenced with immunoSEQ multiplex PCR; TCRdb's copy has only in-frame clones and lacks some. The sample has about 78,000 clones; about 90% are singletons. This specimen was CD4+ or CD8+ T cells sorted from blood, taken in a trial of the OX40 agonist ivuxolimab. The receptors stem from an adult with an advanced solid tumor such as melanoma, head and neck, liver or kidney cancer.

This chain connects TRBV7-8 to TRBJ1-2; 7 nucleotides match TRBD1. The length of the CDR3 is 14 residues. V dropped 3 bases and J dropped 6; count of bases not matched to a gene: 7. Per the germline V gene, CDR1 is SGHVS and CDR2 is FQNEAQ. The CDR3 nucleotides are TGTGCCAGCAGCTTCAGAGGGGGCCAGCATGGCTACACCTTC. The encoded protein is CASSFRGGQHGYTF.

Here the CDR3 DNA reads TGTGCCAGCAGTTACAGGGGAAGTTCAACTAATGAAAAACTGTTTTTT. Amino acid sequence: CASSYRGSSTNEKLFF. The genes are TRBV6-5 and TRBJ1-4; maybe TRBD1 (5 bases). This CDR3 comprises 16 residues. V was cut by 2 bases and J by 0 bases, with 10 bases left in between. The germline V gene encodes CDR1 MNHEY and CDR2 SVGAGI.

The CDR3 DNA sequence: TGCGCCAGCAGCTTGGTGGACGAGCAGTACTTC. Protein sequence: CASSLVDEQYF. The J gene is TRBJ2-7, the V gene TRBV5-1; D ambiguous. Per the germline V gene, CDR1 is SGHRS and CDR2 is YFSETQ. The CDR3 is 11 amino acids. Trimming pared 0 bases from V and 5 bases from J, leaving 3 bases between.

The chain carries TRBV29-1 and TRBJ2-3; possible D gene TRBD1, 5 bases. Trimming stripped 7 bases from V and 1 base from J, with 24 bases between. The CDR3 spans 17 residues. Germline values: CDR1 SQVTM, CDR2 ANQGSEA. The CDR3 nucleotides read TGCAGCGGTGTTAGGGGTCCGTACAGAGATCGCACAGATACGCAGTATTTT. Its protein is CSGVRGPYRDRTDTQYF.

V gene TRBV4-1 combines with J gene TRBJ2-1; 10 bases are a match to TRBD1. With 1 base clipped from V and 8 bases from J, the junction kept 11 bases outside the gene matches. There are 17 residues in the CDR3. Germline V gives CDR1 MGHRA, CDR2 YSYEKL. This CDR3 reads CASSQVGGRDRGYEQFF. CDR3 bases: TGCGCCAGCAGCCAAGTTGGGGGACGGGACAGGGGTTATGAGCAGTTCTTC.

The chain carries TRBV9 and TRBJ2-1; D possibly corresponds to TRBD1 (5 bases). The CDR3 has 13 residues. Deletions cut 5 bases from V and 0 bases from J, with 6 bases between. Germline CDR1 is SGDLS and CDR2 is YYNGEE. CDR3 region: CASSTGSYNEQFF. CDR3 nucleotides: TGTGCCAGCAGTACAGGCTCCTACAATGAGCAGTTCTTC.

The CDR3 region has the DNA TGTGCCTGGAGCCTAGCGGTGCGAAGCTCCTACGAGCAGTACTTC. It is translated as CAWSLAVRSSYEQYF. The chain has TRBV30 and TRBJ2-7; TRBD2 aligns across 7 bases. V shed 3 bases, J shed 0 bases, and the junction held 8 bases outside the gene matches. The CDR3 extends over 15 amino acids. Germline CDR1 is GTSNPN and CDR2 is SVGIG (reference sequence).

The rearrangement joins TRBV5-1 to TRBJ1-1; tentatively, D is TRBD1 (5 bases). With 4 bases removed from V and 1 base from J, the gap between germline ends came to 14 bases. Germline V gives CDR1 SGHRS, CDR2 YFSETQ. This CDR3 comprises 15 residues. DNA of the CDR3: TGCGCCAGCAGCCAAGGGCAGGGCTGGAACACTGAAGCTTTCTTT. The encoded protein is CASSQGQGWNTEAFF.

A few counts support this clone. The chain combines TRBV19 with TRBJ1-2, with D uncertain. V was pared by 6 bases and J by 6 bases, with 11 bases between. In germline, CDR1 is LNHDA, CDR2 SQIVND (reference sequence). The CDR3 length is 12 residues. The CDR3: CASSPGADGYTF. As DNA, the CDR3 is TGTGCCAGTAGCCCCGGAGCCGATGGCTACACCTTC.

The V gene is TRBV15, the J gene TRBJ1-1, with a weak D call TRBD1 (5 bases). The CDR3 has 17 amino acids. V was shortened by 5 bases and J by 4 bases, with 23 bases between the two germline ends. Per germline, CDR1 LNHNV and CDR2 YYDKDF (reference sequence). CDR3 bases: TGTGCCACCAGCCGATATGTGCGTACGGGTAGGGGCACTGAAGCTTTCTTT. Amino acids: CATSRYVRTGRGTEAFF.

This clone was counted once. V is TRBV5-1 and J is TRBJ1-5; D is unclear. The CDR3 is 13 residues long. The germline V gene has CDR1 SGHRS and CDR2 YFSETQ. Trimming pared 0 bases from V and 5 bases from J, leaving 6 bases between. In DNA form, the CDR3 reads TGCGCCAGCAGCTTGGGCCGCCATCAGCCCCAGCATTTT. This sequence encodes CASSLGRHQPQHF.

The CDR3 DNA reads as TGTGCCAGCAGCCCCCAGTCAGCGGCCGGGGAGCTGTTTTTT. This gives the protein CASSPQSAAGELFF. The chain joins TRBV4-2 to TRBJ2-2, with D possibly being TRBD2 (5 bases). The V end was cut by 4 bases, the J end by 6 bases, with 12 bases between. Germline CDR1 LGHNA, CDR2 YNFKEQ. This CDR3 is built from 14 residues.

This chain connects TRBV28 to TRBJ1-3; D remains unclear. CDR3 size: 13 residues. The germline V gene has CDR1 MDHEN and CDR2 SYDVKM. V was trimmed by 2 bases and J by 4 bases, leaving 6 bases between them. The CDR3 coding sequence is TGTGCCAGCAGTTTAAGACGGGGAAACACCATATATTTT. The encoded protein is CASSLRRGNTIYF.

This sequence joins TRBV6-1 and TRBJ2-3; D gene uncertain. Trimming left V 1 base short and J 2 bases short, with 1 base between. Germline V CDR1 and CDR2: MNHNS, SASEGT. The CDR3 is 12 residues long. The CDR3 reads CASSEVTDTQYF. The CDR3 coding sequence is TGTGCCAGCAGTGAAGTCACAGATACGCAGTATTTT.

The genes are TRBV28 and TRBJ2-3; 7 nucleotides match TRBD1. This CDR3 spans 14 amino acids. Losses at the gene ends were 11 bases for V and 2 bases for J; bases not matched to a gene: 10. The germline CDR1 and CDR2 sequences are MDHEN and SYDVKM. The CDR3 region has the DNA TGTGCCGGGTCCAGACAGGGCCTCACAGATACGCAGTATTTT. This codes for CAGSRQGLTDTQYF.

This clone was seen once. The genes are TRBV18 and TRBJ2-5; D call uncertain. This CDR3 is 11 amino acids long. Trimming removed 6 bases at V and 5 bases at J, with 7 bases between. Germline V CDR1 and CDR2: KGHSH, LQKENI. CDR3 nucleotide sequence: TGTGCCAGCTCGCCCACGGAGACCCAGTACTTC. Translated, it gives CASSPTETQYF.

CDR3 in DNA: TGTGCCACAGGGAGTACTCCCCAAGAGACCCAGTACTTC. Translated, it gives CATGSTPQETQYF. The gene calls are TRBV5-4 and TRBJ2-5, with D perhaps given as TRBD1 or TRBD2 (5 bases each). CDR1 is SGHNT, CDR2 YYREEE, per germline (reference sequence). This CDR3 has 13 residues. The V and J ends lost 9 bases and 1 base respectively, with 13 bases between them.

The V and J genes are TRBV19 and TRBJ1-4, with unresolved D. The germline V gene encodes CDR1 LNHDA and CDR2 SQIVND (reference sequence). Trimming pared 4 bases from V and 6 bases from J, leaving 3 bases between. The CDR3 covers 11 residues. The CDR3 is CASSRDEKLFF. CDR3 DNA: TGTGCCAGTAGTAGGGATGAAAAACTGTTTTTT.

The V gene is TRBV5-6, the J gene TRBJ2-3; the match to TRBD1 covers 7 bases. Unmatched junction bases numbered 2, after V lost 2 bases and J lost 2 bases. The germline V gene has CDR1 SGHDT and CDR2 YYEEEE. This CDR3 is built from 14 residues. CDR3 in amino acids: CASSFGTATDTQYF. The CDR3 DNA follows: TGTGCCAGCAGCTTTGGGACAGCCACAGATACGCAGTATTTT.

The chain combines TRBV30 with TRBJ1-1; tentative D call: TRBD1 (6 bases). V dropped 2 bases and J dropped 0 bases, with 16 bases sitting between them. CDR1 is GTSNPN, CDR2 SVGIG, per germline (reference sequence). The CDR3 runs to 16 residues. CDR3 DNA: TGTGCCTGGAGTCGGAATAGGGGGGGAATGAACACTGAAGCTTTCTTT. Amino acids: CAWSRNRGGMNTEAFF. The variable domain in full, with the rest retrieved from reference TRBV30 and TRBJ1-1, is SQTIHQWPATLVQPVGSPLSLECTVEGTSNPNLYWYRQAAGRGLQLLFYSVGIGQISSEVPQNLSASRPQDRQFILSSKKLLLSDSGFYLCAWSRNRGGMNTEAFFGQGTRLTVV.

The J gene is TRBJ2-4, the V gene TRBV27, with D tentatively TRBD2 (5 bases). CDR1 and CDR2 from the germline V gene are MNHEY and SMNVEV (reference sequence). The CDR3 covers 17 residues. The germline V and J ends were trimmed by 3 bases and 6 bases, with 21 bases remaining between them. The CDR3 protein is CASSFRFGVSGRNIQYF. Here the CDR3 DNA reads TGTGCCAGCAGTTTTAGATTCGGAGTCTCGGGGAGAAACATTCAGTACTTC.